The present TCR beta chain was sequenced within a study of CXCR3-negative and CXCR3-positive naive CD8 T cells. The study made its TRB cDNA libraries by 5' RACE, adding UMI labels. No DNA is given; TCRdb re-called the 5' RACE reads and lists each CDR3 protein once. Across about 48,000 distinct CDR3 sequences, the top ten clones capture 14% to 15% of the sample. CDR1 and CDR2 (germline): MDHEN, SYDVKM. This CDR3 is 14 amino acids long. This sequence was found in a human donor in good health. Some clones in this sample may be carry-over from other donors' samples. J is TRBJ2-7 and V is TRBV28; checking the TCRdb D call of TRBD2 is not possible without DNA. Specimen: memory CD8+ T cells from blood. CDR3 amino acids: CASSLGLAAYEQYF.